These T cell receptor beta chains were read from a single sample in a study of blood T cell repertoires in COVID-19. Sequenced by immunoSEQ multiplex PCR; TCRdb stores in-frame clones only, minus some. This table has nearly 55,000 clones, 65% to 85% appearing once. The sequenced material came from peripheral blood. These receptors originate from a human donor with active or convalescent COVID-19. The donor label of this sample is uncertain. CDR3s include the opening cysteine and the closing phenylalanine or tryptophan. A D gene is named only where the DNA matches it firmly. Rows give clone size only sometimes, using once, few, many, or a class for an expanded clone.

V	size	J	D	CDR3	DNA
TRBV4-2	-	TRBJ2-1	-	CASSQGPRTTYNEQFF	TGTGCCAGCAGCCAAGGGCCGCGGACTACATACAATGAGCAGTTCTTC
TRBV5-1	-	TRBJ1-2	TRBD1	CASTRTGGLPAHGYTF	TGCGCCAGCACGCGGACAGGGGGCCTTCCGGCACATGGCTACACCTTC
TRBV6-5	-	TRBJ1-2	-	CASSTGTYGYTF	TGTGCCAGCAGTACAGGGACGTATGGCTACACCTTC
TRBV24-1	-	TRBJ1-5	TRBD1	CATSFGGQGQHQPQHF	TGTGCCACCAGTTTTGGGGGACAGGGACAACATCAGCCCCAGCATTTT
TRBV29-1	-	TRBJ2-1	TRBD1	CSVAQGADEQFF	TGCAGCGTCGCACAGGGGGCCGATGAGCAGTTCTTC
TRBV5-1	-	TRBJ1-1	-	CASSSEHGGTEAFF	TGCGCCAGCAGTTCAGAGCACGGGGGCACTGAAGCTTTCTTT
TRBV3-1/TRBV3-2	-	TRBJ2-2	-	CASSQVGTVTGELFF	TGTGCCAGCAGCCAAGTAGGGACTGTAACCGGGGAGCTGTTTTTT
TRBV2	once	TRBJ1-6	-	CATRDGSSYNSPLHF	TGTGCCACACGGGACGGGAGCTCCTATAATTCACCCCTCCACTTT
TRBV29-1	-	TRBJ2-3	-	CSVDIRESTDTQYF	TGCAGCGTTGATATCCGGGAGAGCACAGATACGCAGTATTTT
TRBV6-1	-	TRBJ2-7	-	CASSEYRASSYEQYF	TGTGCCAGCAGTGAATATCGTGCTAGCAGCTACGAGCAGTACTTC
TRBV7-8	-	TRBJ2-7	-	CASSLTRLPAYEQYF	TGTGCCAGCAGCTTAACACGACTGCCCGCCTACGAGCAGTACTTC
TRBV9	-	TRBJ2-1	TRBD2	CASSVSTSDYNEQFF	TGTGCCAGCAGCGTGTCGACTAGCGACTACAATGAGCAGTTCTTC
TRBV9	-	TRBJ1-1	-	CASSFTGGTEAFF	TGTGCCAGCAGTTTTACCGGAGGCACTGAAGCTTTCTTT
TRBV6-5	-	TRBJ2-2	-	CASSYSEPTNTGELFF	TGTGCCAGCAGTTACTCGGAGCCGACGAACACCGGGGAGCTGTTTTTT
TRBV7-2	-	TRBJ1-1	-	CASSPTRVNTEAFF	TGTGCCAGCAGCCCGACCCGGGTGAACACTGAAGCTTTCTTT
TRBV7-2	-	TRBJ2-1	TRBD2	CASSQRSGSNEQFF	TGTGCCAGCAGCCAACGTAGCGGGTCGAATGAGCAGTTCTTC
TRBV7-2	-	TRBJ2-3	TRBD2	CASSLVVSGGTDTQYF	TGTGCCAGCAGCTTAGTAGTAAGCGGGGGCACAGATACGCAGTATTTT
TRBV6-5	once	TRBJ2-7	-	CASIGELAHEQYF	TGTGCCAGCATTGGGGAGTTAGCCCACGAGCAGTACTTC
TRBV23-1	-	TRBJ1-6	TRBD1	CASSQFRRGLMNSPLHF	TGCGCCAGCAGTCAATTCCGCAGGGGGCTAATGAATTCACCCCTCCACTTT
TRBV14	-	TRBJ1-2	-	CASSQVEWGYTF	TGTGCCAGCAGCCAAGTTGAGTGGGGCTACACCTTC
TRBV24-1	few	TRBJ2-2	-	CATSSGWANTGELFF	TGTGCCACCAGTTCAGGGTGGGCGAACACCGGGGAGCTGTTTTTT
TRBV5-1	-	TRBJ2-7	TRBD2	CASSRSLAGEGYEQYF	TGCGCCAGCAGCCGATCTCTAGCGGGAGAAGGGTACGAGCAGTACTTC
TRBV6-5	once	TRBJ2-5	TRBD1	CASRTLLGQGETQYF	TGTGCCAGCAGGACTCTGCTCGGACAGGGGGAGACCCAGTACTTC
TRBV2	-	TRBJ1-6	-	CASYQGNSPLHF	TGTGCCAGCTACCAGGGGAATTCACCCCTCCACTTT
TRBV30	-	TRBJ1-5	TRBD1	CAWQTGANQPQHF	TGTGCCTGGCAGACAGGGGCAAATCAGCCCCAGCATTTT
TRBV21-1	-	TRBJ2-1	-	CASSPTSGRNEQFF	TGTGCCAGCAGCCCCACTAGCGGGAGAAATGAGCAGTTCTTC
TRBV4-1	-	TRBJ2-1	-	CASSQDFGSYNEQFF	TGCGCCAGCAGCCAAGATTTCGGCTCCTACAATGAGCAGTTCTTC
TRBV11-2	-	TRBJ2-7	TRBD1	CASSLTGGYEQYF	TGTGCCAGCAGCTTAACAGGGGGCTACGAGCAGTACTTC
TRBV6-5	-	TRBJ1-1	TRBD1	CASSTQGWDTEAFF	TGTGCCAGCAGCACACAGGGGTGGGATACTGAAGCTTTCTTT
TRBV29-1	-	TRBJ2-7	-	CSVCTGSRTYEQYF	TGCAGCGTTTGCACAGGGTCCCGAACCTACGAGCAGTACTTC
TRBV12-3/TRBV12-4	-	TRBJ1-2	-	CASSILGGDGYTF	TGTGCCAGCAGCATACTAGGGGGAGATGGCTACACCTTC
TRBV6-5	once	TRBJ2-1	-	CASSSKRGGRNEQFF	TGTGCCAGCAGTTCCAAAAGGGGGGGGCGGAATGAGCAGTTCTTC
TRBV5-1	-	TRBJ2-3	-	CASSSRDFSADTQYF	TGCGCCAGCAGCTCGCGGGACTTCTCGGCAGATACGCAGTATTTT
TRBV28	-	TRBJ1-3	TRBD1	CASRGDRVSGNTIYF	TGTGCCAGCAGGGGCGACAGGGTCTCAGGAAACACCATATATTTT
TRBV4-1	-	TRBJ1-5	TRBD1	CASSHHASRGPQPQHF	TGCGCCAGCAGCCACCATGCGTCAAGGGGGCCGCAGCCCCAGCATTTT
TRBV12-3/TRBV12-4	-	TRBJ1-2	-	CASKRGRDGYTF	TGTGCCAGTAAACGGGGGAGGGATGGCTACACCTTC
TRBV27	-	TRBJ1-2	TRBD1	CASSRDREYGYTF	TGTGCCAGCAGTCGGGACAGGGAATATGGCTACACCTTC
TRBV19	-	TRBJ1-6	-	CASTRQQDSPLHF	TGTGCCAGTACACGACAGCAAGATTCACCCCTCCACTTT
TRBV12-5	once	TRBJ1-3	-	CASGAGNTIYF	TGTGCTAGTGGGGCGGGGAACACCATATATTTT
TRBV6-5	-	TRBJ2-7	-	CASSYSGASYEQYF	TGTGCCAGCAGTTACTCAGGGGCCTCCTACGAGCAGTACTTC
TRBV29-1	-	TRBJ2-1	TRBD2	CSGTGTINEQFF	TGCAGCGGGACCGGGACTATCAATGAGCAGTTCTTC
TRBV9	-	TRBJ2-3	-	CASSPRGASDTQYF	TGTGCCAGCAGCCCTCGGGGGGCATCAGATACGCAGTATTTT
TRBV5-4	-	TRBJ2-3	TRBD2	CASSIAGGRTDTQYF	TGTGCCAGCAGCATAGCGGGAGGGCGGACAGATACGCAGTATTTT
TRBV11-3	-	TRBJ2-1	TRBD1	CASSSTGGAGSEQFF	TGTGCCAGCAGCTCAACAGGGGGCGCGGGCAGTGAGCAGTTCTTC
TRBV5-5	-	TRBJ2-2	-	CASSLSQPTGELFF	TGTGCCAGCAGCTTGTCACAGCCCACCGGGGAGCTGTTTTTT
TRBV12-3/TRBV12-4	-	TRBJ1-5	-	CASSLKGVQPQHF	TGTGCCAGCAGTTTAAAGGGGGTTCAGCCCCAGCATTTT
TRBV7-2	once	TRBJ2-5	-	CASSLTVMGGTQYF	TGTGCCAGCAGCTTAACGGTGATGGGGGGGACCCAGTACTTC
TRBV24-1	-	TRBJ1-2	TRBD1	CATSDDREPLFYGYTF	TGTGCCACCAGTGACGACAGGGAACCGCTCTTCTATGGCTACACCTTC
TRBV9	-	TRBJ1-6	-	CASSPRQNYNSPLHF	TGTGCCAGCAGCCCCAGACAGAACTATAATTCACCCCTCCACTTT